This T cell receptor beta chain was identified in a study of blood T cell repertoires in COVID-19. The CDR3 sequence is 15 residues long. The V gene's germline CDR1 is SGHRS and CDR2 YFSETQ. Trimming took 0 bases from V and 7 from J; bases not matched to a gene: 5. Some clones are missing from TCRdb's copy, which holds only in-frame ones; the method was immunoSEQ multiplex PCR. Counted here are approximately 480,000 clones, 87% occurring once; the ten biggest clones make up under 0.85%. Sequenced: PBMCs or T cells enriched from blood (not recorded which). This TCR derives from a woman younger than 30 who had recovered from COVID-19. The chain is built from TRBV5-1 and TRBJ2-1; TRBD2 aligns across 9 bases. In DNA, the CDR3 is TGCGCCAGCAGCTTGGTAGCGGGGGACGGGAATGAGCAGTTCTTC. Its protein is CASSLVAGDGNEQFF. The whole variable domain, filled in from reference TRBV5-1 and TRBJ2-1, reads KAGVTQTPRYLIKTRGQQVTLSCSPISGHRSVSWYQQTPGQGLQFLFEYFSETQRNKGNFPGRFSGRQFSNSRSEMNVSTLELGDSALYLCASSLVAGDGNEQFFGPGTRLTVL.